The 10 T cell receptor beta chains presented below share a single source sample, sequenced in a study of T cell repertoires in cytomegalovirus infection (dated by TCRdb to between 2018 and 2021). The instrument given in TCRdb is Illumina HiSeq 1500. The public reads were reprocessed in TCRdb via fastp at Q25 and MiXCR, keeping in-frame beta chains. One record per CDR3 amino acid sequence lists the most common genes and DNA. This sample comprises 300,000 to 400,000 distinct CDR3 sequences, just under 30% of them detected only once. The top ten hold around 20% of the sample. No antigen is known for these receptors. What the treatment or condition label conveys for this sample: in vitro stimulation with specific CMV peptide epitopes to enrich CMV-specific T cells. The sample in question was cultured PBMCs, obtained from culture after CMV antigen stimulation. These receptors were collected from a human donor in good health (CMV status not recorded). Some clones in this sample may be carry-over from other donors' samples.

This clonotype was found a few times. This sequence joins TRBV28 and TRBJ1-5, with D perhaps TRBD1 (5 bases). V lost 2 bases and J 6 bases, leaving 11 bases between the germline ends. Germline V CDR1 and CDR2: MDHEN, SYDVKM. The CDR3 length is 14 residues. The CDR3 reads CASSLGGERQPQHF. CDR3 coding DNA: TGTGCCAGCAGTTTAGGGGGGGAACGTCAGCCCCAGCATTTT. Full variable domain (missing parts from reference TRBV28 and TRBJ1-5): DVKVTQSSRYLVKRTGEKVFLECVQDMDHENMFWYRQDPGLGLRLIYFSYDVKMKEKGDIPEGYSVSREKKERFSLILESASTNQTSMYLCASSLGGERQPQHFGDGTRLSIL.

The chain joins TRBV29-1 to TRBJ1-4, with 8 nucleotides matching TRBD1. The germline V gene encodes CDR1 SQVTM and CDR2 ANQGSEA. The CDR3 loop spans 14 amino acids. V shed 3 bases, J shed 4 bases, and the junction held 4 bases outside the gene matches. In DNA form, the CDR3 reads TGCAGCGTTGATTTACAGGGGGGTAATGAAAAACTGTTTTTT. This codes for CSVDLQGGNEKLFF.

This clonotype has a count of ten or more. The V and J genes are TRBV5-1 and TRBJ2-1; 10 bases line up with TRBD2. V lost 4 bases to trimming and J lost 10 bases; unmatched junction nucleotides: 11. This CDR3 spans 15 amino acids. Per germline, CDR1 SGHRS and CDR2 YFSETQ. The CDR3 loop reads CASSTSGTSVGEQFF. The CDR3 DNA sequence: TGCGCCAGCAGCACGTCCGGGACTAGCGTAGGAGAGCAGTTCTTC.

The chain employs TRBV2 and TRBJ1-6; maybe TRBD1 (6 bases). The germline gives CDR1 SNHLY, CDR2 FYNNEI. The CDR3 has 14 amino acids. Trimming shortened V by 6 bases and J by 7 bases, and 13 bases separated the two germline ends. DNA for the CDR3: TGTGCCAGCAGAAGGGCAGGGGCAAATTCACCCCTCCACTTT. Translated: CASRRAGANSPLHF.

This clonotype turned up a few times. This rearrangement joins TRBV2 to TRBJ1-4; TRBD1 aligns across 10 bases. The CDR3 totals 12 residues. The germline gives CDR1 SNHLY, CDR2 FYNNEI. Unmatched junction bases numbered 0, after V lost 6 bases and J lost 8 bases. CDR3 loop: CASRDRGEKLFF. The CDR3 coding sequence is TGTGCCAGCAGGGACAGGGGGGAAAAACTGTTTTTT.

This chain links TRBV24-1 with TRBJ2-1, with D maybe TRBD1 (5 bases). V was clipped by 0 bases and J by 4 bases, with 21 bases between them. In germline, CDR1 is KGHDR, CDR2 SFDVKD. This CDR3 has 19 amino acids. Here the CDR3 DNA reads TGTGCCACCAGTGATTTGAAGGGCGCAGGGAATACTTATTACAATGAGCAGTTCTTC. It encodes CATSDLKGAGNTYYNEQFF.

This clonotype was found a few times. The chain is built from TRBV19 and TRBJ1-1; no clear D gene. Germline CDR1 LNHDA, CDR2 SQIVND (reference sequence). V was clipped by 7 bases and J by 1 base, with 10 bases between them. This CDR3 contains 13 residues. The CDR3 sequence is CASKPVPNTEAFF. The CDR3 DNA reads as TGTGCCAGTAAGCCGGTCCCGAACACTGAAGCTTTCTTT.

The chain recombines TRBV19 with TRBJ2-3; D is unresolved. This CDR3 comprises 13 residues. Germline V lookup: CDR1 LNHDA, CDR2 SQIVND (reference sequence). V was pared by 4 bases and J by 1 base, with 6 bases between. This chain's CDR3 is CASSTAGTDTQYF. CDR3 DNA sequence: TGTGCCAGTAGTACGGCTGGCACAGATACGCAGTATTTT.

The V gene is TRBV5-1, the J gene TRBJ2-7; 8 bases line up with TRBD1. The CDR3 extends over 14 amino acids. The junction had 8 bases not matched to a gene; V was cut back by 4 bases and J by 5 bases. Germline-derived CDR1 and CDR2 are SGHRS and YFSETQ. The CDR3 bases are TGCGCCAGCAGCACCGACAGGGGTAGCCACGAGCAGTACTTC. Protein product: CASSTDRGSHEQYF.

The chain is built from TRBV6-6 and TRBJ1-1, with 9 nucleotides matching TRBD1. The length of the CDR3 is 13 residues. V shed 6 bases and J 11 bases; nucleotides not matched to a gene: 10. Germline V CDR1 and CDR2: MNHNY, SVGAGI (reference sequence). The CDR3 spells CASSLVRDREAFF. The CDR3 nucleotides are TGTGCCAGCAGCTTAGTCCGGGACAGGGAGGCTTTCTTT.